These 32 T cell receptor beta chains share one sample of origin, sequenced in a study of shared clonotypes between healthy human individuals (dated by TCRdb to about 2020). Library preparation used the immunoSEQ multiplex PCR assay. Entries here come from immuneACCESS through TCRdb and include only in-frame sequences with V and J called. Some clones fail to appear in such tables; in the studies checked, an unresolved V gene covers under half of the shortfall, and the cause of the remainder is unknown. The sample table contains about 680,000 clones; only one count was recorded for about 92% of them. The ten largest clones add up to 24% of the sample. CD8 naive samples were CD45RO-negative cells positively selected for CCR7, giving a CD45RA+CCR7+ population that excluded TemRA cells. The sequenced sample consisted of naive CD8+ T cells sorted from blood. The cell subset or site label, as the study defines it: CD45RA+CCR7+. These receptors all come from a man aged 30 to 45 in good health.

The chain combines TRBV6-6 with TRBJ1-3; D unresolved. Germline V CDR1 and CDR2: MNHNY, SVGAGI (reference sequence). The CDR3 totals 15 residues. Trimming left V 4 bases short and J 0 bases short, with 10 bases between. The CDR3, as DNA: TGTGCCAGCAGTTTGGACGGAAACTCTGGAAACACCATATATTTT. Translation: CASSLDGNSGNTIYF.

The J gene is TRBJ2-1, the V gene TRBV9; 10 bases are shared with TRBD1. Trimming took 3 bases from V and 9 from J; bases not matched to a gene: 3. The CDR3 is 13 amino acids. Germline V gene lookup returns CDR1 SGDLS and CDR2 YYNGEE. CDR3 loop: CASSATGGFEQFF. Here the CDR3 DNA reads TGTGCCAGCAGCGCGACAGGGGGCTTTGAGCAGTTCTTC.

This clone was seen once. The chain joins TRBV18 to TRBJ2-3; D might be TRBD1 (6 bases). The CDR3 runs to 17 residues. Germline values: CDR1 KGHSH, CDR2 LQKENI. V gave up 5 bases and J gave up 1 base, with 19 bases separating them. CDR3 in DNA: TGTGCCAGCTCAGCTCAGAACAGGGAGAGTGGCACAGATACGCAGTATTTT. Translation: CASSAQNRESGTDTQYF.

The chain combines TRBV5-1 with TRBJ2-3; D is ambiguous. The CDR3 contains 14 residues. V was trimmed by 3 bases and J by 3 bases, leaving 11 bases between them. Germline CDR1 and CDR2: SGHRS and YFSETQ. The CDR3 DNA reads TGCGCCAGCAGCTGGATGATTGTAACAGATACGCAGTATTTT. This codes for CASSWMIVTDTQYF.

This chain joins TRBV7-9 and TRBJ1-1; 7 positions match TRBD1. Germline-derived CDR1 and CDR2 are SEHNR and FQNEAQ (reference sequence). Trimming took 5 bases from V and 4 from J; bases not matched to a gene: 10. This CDR3 region has 15 residues. Here the CDR3 DNA reads TGTGCCAGCAGCGCGCCGACAGGGTCAGGCACTGAAGCTTTCTTT. It translates to CASSAPTGSGTEAFF.

About this clone: Distinct nucleotide sequences in the sample also encode this CDR3. The genes are TRBV9 and TRBJ1-1, with D possibly matching TRBD1 (5 bases). Germline V lookup: CDR1 SGDLS, CDR2 YYNGEE. V dropped 0 bases and J dropped 4 bases, with 10 bases sitting between them. CDR3 length: 14 residues. This chain's CDR3 is CASSVEGVGTEAFF. CDR3 bases: TGTGCCAGCAGCGTAGAAGGGGTGGGCACTGAAGCTTTCTTT.

The genes are TRBV7-9 and TRBJ1-2, with no clear D. Germline V lookup: CDR1 SEHNR, CDR2 FQNEAQ (reference sequence). This CDR3 has 13 residues. V dropped 0 bases and J dropped 6 bases, with 8 bases sitting between them. The CDR3 sequence is CASSLAVDDGYTF. In DNA form, the CDR3 reads TGTGCCAGCAGCTTAGCCGTTGACGATGGCTACACCTTC.

V is TRBV27 and J is TRBJ2-7, with 7 nucleotides matching TRBD1. The germline gives CDR1 MNHEY, CDR2 SMNVEV (reference sequence). CDR3 length equals 13 residues. V was pared by 2 bases and J by 5 bases, with 3 bases of the junction left unmatched. The CDR3 nucleotides read TGTGCCAGCAGTTTAATTGGGACAGACGAGCAGTACTTC. It translates to CASSLIGTDEQYF.

This clone was seen a single time. The chain uses TRBV4-1 and TRBJ2-7; D could derive from TRBD1 or TRBD2 (5 bases each). The germline CDR1 and CDR2 sequences are MGHRA and YSYEKL. Trimming pared 1 base from V and 1 base from J, leaving 11 bases between. The CDR3 spans 15 residues. The CDR3 DNA sequence: TGCGCCAGCAGCCAAGGGGTTTGGGGGTCCTACGAGCAGTACTTC. It is translated as CASSQGVWGSYEQYF.

The chain links TRBV27 to TRBJ2-7; 8 positions match TRBD2. J lost 1 base, V lost 3 bases, and 2 bases had no gene match. In germline, CDR1 is MNHEY, CDR2 SMNVEV (reference sequence). The CDR3 spans 14 residues. The CDR3 coding sequence is TGTGCCAGCAGTTTTAGCGGGGAGTCCTACGAGCAGTACTTC. It codes for CASSFSGESYEQYF.

Points on this clone: At the DNA level, this CDR3 is encoded by other sequences in the same sample as well. The chain recombines TRBV27 with TRBJ2-2; 10 bases fit TRBD1. V was clipped by 8 bases and J by 6 bases; unmatched bases: 3. The CDR3 has 13 residues. Per germline, CDR1 MNHEY and CDR2 SMNVEV (reference sequence). CDR3 sequence (DNA): TGTGCCAGCGGGACAGGGGTTGCCGGGGAGCTGTTTTTT. Residues: CASGTGVAGELFF.

The chain employs TRBV7-8 and TRBJ2-7, with 10 bases that match TRBD2. Trimming removed 4 bases from V and 1 base from J; junction bases left unmatched: 16. There are 19 residues in the CDR3. The germline CDR1 and CDR2 sequences are SGHVS and FQNEAQ. The CDR3 DNA follows: TGTGCCAGCAGCTGGGGACAGGTCCTTAGGACTAGCGGATCCTACGAGCAGTACTTC. Protein product: CASSWGQVLRTSGSYEQYF.

The chain couples TRBV4-1 to TRBJ2-3, with a weak D call TRBD2 (6 bases). The CDR3 is 16 amino acids. Trimming cost V 1 base and J 0 bases, with 11 bases left between them. Looked up from germline, CDR1 is MGHRA and CDR2 is YSYEKL. The CDR3 region is CASSQGLAYSTDTQYF. CDR3 coding DNA: TGCGCCAGCAGCCAAGGGCTAGCGTATAGCACAGATACGCAGTATTTT.

This chain links TRBV2 with TRBJ2-7; D is uncertain. The germline V gene has CDR1 SNHLY and CDR2 FYNNEI. The length of the CDR3 is 14 residues. Trimming shortened V by 5 bases and J by 5 bases, and 16 bases separated the two germline ends. DNA of the CDR3: TGTGCCAGCAGTACCCCGGGTCCATTTGACGAGCAGTACTTC. Translated: CASSTPGPFDEQYF.

The chain has TRBV10-3 and TRBJ2-7; 7 bases are shared with TRBD1. CDR1 is ENHRY, CDR2 SYGVKD, per germline. J lost 2 bases, V lost 10 bases, and 8 bases had no gene match. The CDR3 extends over 13 amino acids. CDR3 amino acids: CATRTGDTYEQYF. CDR3 DNA: TGTGCCACCCGGACAGGCGATACCTACGAGCAGTACTTC.

This rearrangement joins TRBV28 to TRBJ2-7, with D possibly being TRBD2 (5 bases). Trimming took off 4 bases at V and 4 bases at J, with 20 bases between the two ends. This CDR3 has 16 residues. CDR1 and CDR2 (germline): MDHEN, SYDVKM. The chain's CDR3 is CASSSTSGSYPYEQYF. CDR3 DNA: TGTGCCAGCAGTTCTACGAGCGGTTCCTATCCATACGAGCAGTACTTC.

This clone was seen only once. Other nucleotide sequences in the sample specify the same CDR3. The rearrangement uses TRBV29-1 and TRBJ1-1; the D is unclear. Germline lookup yields CDR1 SQVTM and CDR2 ANQGSEA. Trimming took off 1 base at V and 5 bases at J, with 8 bases between the two ends. The CDR3 length is 12 residues. The CDR3 nucleotides read TGCAGCGTTGAAGGGCGGGGAACTGAAGCTTTCTTT. Translated, it gives CSVEGRGTEAFF.

There are a few counts of this clone. At one end the junction does not follow the germline gene, possibly because of a read error. V usage is TRBV28 and J usage is TRBJ1-5; a weak D match, TRBD1 (5 bases). Germline-derived CDR1 and CDR2 are MDHEN and SYDVKM. The CDR3 runs to 16 residues. CDR3: CASSLWGETGNQPQHF. Here the CDR3 DNA reads TGTGCCAGCAGTCTATGGGGGGAAACGGGCAATCAGCCCCAGCATTTT.

CDR3 coding DNA: TGCAGCGTTGAAAGGAGTGCCCCCTACAATGAGCAGTTCTTC. This translates into CSVERSAPYNEQFF. The gene calls are TRBV29-1 and TRBJ2-1; D gene uncertain. The CDR3 sequence is 14 residues long. Trimming removed 2 bases at V and 2 bases at J, with 10 bases between. Looked up from germline, CDR1 is SQVTM and CDR2 is ANQGSEA.

This chain links TRBV28 with TRBJ2-7, with D tentatively TRBD1 (7 bases). Trimming shortened V by 4 bases and J by 5 bases, and 21 bases separated the two germline ends. In germline, CDR1 is MDHEN, CDR2 SYDVKM. This CDR3 comprises 16 residues. CDR3 DNA: TGTGCCAGCAGTTCCGGATTTGACAGGGAGGTTAACGAGCAGTACTTC. This gives the protein CASSSGFDREVNEQYF.

Remarks on this clone: The same CDR3 can be traced to other DNA sequences in this sample. This rearrangement joins TRBV27 to TRBJ2-1, with TRBD1 identical over 8 bases. Germline V gene sequence: CDR1 MNHEY, CDR2 SMNVEV (reference sequence). This CDR3 has 16 amino acids. V was clipped by 4 bases and J by 6 bases; unmatched bases: 11. CDR3 residues: CASSWGPGQGGNEQFF. The CDR3 DNA sequence: TGTGCCAGCAGTTGGGGGCCCGGACAGGGTGGCAATGAGCAGTTCTTC.

The rearrangement joins TRBV7-6 to TRBJ1-4; D possibly corresponds to TRBD1 (5 bases). Germline CDR1 SGHVS, CDR2 FNYEAQ. The length of the CDR3 is 16 residues. Trimming took 5 bases from V and 7 from J, leaving 20 bases between them. The CDR3 DNA sequence: TGTGCCAGCAGCCTACAAAAGGGAGTTGGGGGTGAAAAACTGTTTTTT. Its protein product is CASSLQKGVGGEKLFF.

The chain couples TRBV18 to TRBJ2-3; D is perhaps TRBD2 (6 bases). Germline V gene sequence: CDR1 KGHSH, CDR2 LQKENI. V was pared by 3 bases and J by 1 base, with 11 bases between. This CDR3 is 15 amino acids long. CDR3 bases: TGTGCCAGCTCACCTTTAAAGCGGGGCACAGATACGCAGTATTTT. Translating it yields CASSPLKRGTDTQYF.

The V gene is TRBV7-9, the J gene TRBJ2-7, with no clear D. With 0 bases removed from V and 0 bases from J, the gap between germline ends came to 12 bases. Germline CDR1 and CDR2: SEHNR and FQNEAQ (reference sequence). There are 16 residues in the CDR3. The CDR3 bases are TGTGCCAGCAGCTTAGCCCCCCGAACCAGCTCCTACGAGCAGTACTTC. Translating gives CASSLAPRTSSYEQYF. The variable domain in full, completed from reference TRBV7-9 and TRBJ2-7, reads DTGVSQNPRHKITKRGQNVTFRCDPISEHNRLYWYRQTLGQGPEFLTYFQNEAQLEKSRLLSDRFSAERPKGSFSTLEIQRTEQGDSAMYLCASSLAPRTSSYEQYFGPGTRLTVT.

The chain carries TRBV7-2 and TRBJ2-4; 10 nucleotides match TRBD2. Per the germline V gene, CDR1 is SGHTA and CDR2 is FQGNSA. The CDR3 is made up of 16 amino acids. V lost 5 bases, J lost 2 bases, and 6 bases stayed unmatched. CDR3 nucleotide sequence: TGTGCCAGCAGCCGTACTAGCGGGAAGACCAAAAACATTCAGTACTTC. Translation gives CASSRTSGKTKNIQYF.

The genes are TRBV6-5 and TRBJ2-3; 7 positions agree with TRBD2. The CDR3 covers 15 residues. Unmatched junction bases numbered 6, after V lost 2 bases and J lost 4 bases. CDR1 and CDR2 from the germline V gene are MNHEY and SVGAGI. DNA for the CDR3: TGTGCCAGCAGTTACGGCGGGAGTCGCGCAGATACGCAGTATTTT. Encoded protein: CASSYGGSRADTQYF.

The chain recombines TRBV15 with TRBJ2-7, with TRBD1 as a possible D gene (5 bases). Germline lookup yields CDR1 LNHNV and CDR2 YYDKDF (reference sequence). V was trimmed by 0 bases and J by 2 bases, leaving 17 bases between them. The CDR3 runs to 17 residues. In nucleotides, the CDR3 is TGTGCCACCAGCAGAGATACCGCCGACAGCCTTACCTACGAGCAGTACTTC. It translates to CATSRDTADSLTYEQYF.

This rearrangement joins TRBV28 to TRBJ1-5; D gene ambiguous. Germline V gives CDR1 MDHEN, CDR2 SYDVKM. V lost 1 base and J 2 bases, leaving 9 bases between the germline ends. This CDR3 has 15 residues. The CDR3 reads CASSLFGEGNQPQHF. CDR3 in DNA: TGTGCCAGCAGTTTATTCGGAGAGGGCAATCAGCCCCAGCATTTT.

V is TRBV14 and J is TRBJ2-6; D is ambiguous. V was cut by 2 bases and J by 0 bases, with 5 bases left in between. The length of the CDR3 is 15 residues. CDR1 SGHDN and CDR2 FVKESK come from the germline V gene. The chain's CDR3 is CASSQSSSGANVLTF. The CDR3 DNA follows: TGTGCCAGCAGCCAAAGTAGCTCTGGGGCCAACGTCCTGACTTTC.

A single count supports this clone. J is TRBJ2-5 and V is TRBV23-1, with a possible D match to TRBD2 (6 bases). TRBV23-1 counts as an open reading frame of uncertain function. V was cut by 2 bases and J by 3 bases, with 19 bases left in between. The CDR3 totals 17 residues. The CDR3 DNA follows: TGCGCCAGCAGTCAAGAAGCGGAGGGCGGGACGAAAGAGACCCAGTACTTC. Its protein product is CASSQEAEGGTKETQYF.

This chain connects TRBV5-1 to TRBJ1-3; D gene ambiguous. This CDR3 has 17 residues. The germline V gene has CDR1 SGHRS and CDR2 YFSETQ. V lost 0 bases to trimming and J lost 0 bases, with 13 bases between them. For the CDR3, the DNA is TGCGCCAGCAGCTTGGCCTCCGCGAGGTCCTCTGGAAACACCATATATTTT. This sequence encodes CASSLASARSSGNTIYF.

The chain combines TRBV7-9 with TRBJ2-5; D is perhaps TRBD1 or TRBD2 (5 bases each). V lost 2 bases to trimming and J lost 1 base, with 23 bases between them. Germline V gives CDR1 SEHNR, CDR2 FQNEAQ (reference sequence). This CDR3 is built from 19 residues. DNA for the CDR3: TGTGCCAGCAGCTTAATCGTGGGGGAGCGCGAATCGACCCAAGAGACCCAGTACTTC. It yields the protein CASSLIVGERESTQETQYF.